This is a list of T cell receptor beta chains from one sample in a study of blood T cell repertoires in COVID-19. Assay: immunoSEQ multiplex PCR; the TCRdb copy retains only in-frame clones and omits some. Of some 180,000 clones in the sample, around nine tenths were seen once. The sequenced material came from peripheral blood. These receptors all come from a woman older than 75 with COVID-19, enrolled during active disease. CDR3s include the opening cysteine and the closing phenylalanine or tryptophan. The D gene is left open where the match is weak. Size is omitted from some rows. Given values are once, few, many or a class for expanded clones.

clone size,J gene,V gene,D gene,CDR3 DNA,CDR3 protein
.,TRBJ2-5,TRBV6-1,.,TGTGCCAGCAGTGAAGGGGCGGGAAAGCAAGAGACCCAGTACTTC,CASSEGAGKQETQYF
.,TRBJ2-7,TRBV5-1,TRBD1,TGCGCCAGCAGCCCCAAAGGACAGGTAGGGTTTTACGAGCAGTACTTC,CASSPKGQVGFYEQYF
.,TRBJ2-7,TRBV4-2,TRBD2,TGTGCCAGCAGCGAAACTAGCGGGAGTGGATACGAGCAGTACTTC,CASSETSGSGYEQYF
.,TRBJ1-3,TRBV5-1,.,TGCGCCAGCAGCTTGGCCGGCGGGATCTCTGGAAACACCATATATTTT,CASSLAGGISGNTIYF
.,TRBJ1-3,TRBV19,TRBD1,TGTGCCAGTAAAGGACAGGCCTCTGGAAACACCATATATTTT,CASKGQASGNTIYF
.,TRBJ2-3,TRBV18,.,TGTGCCAGCTCACCACAGGCGGACGCGGGGACAGATACGCAGTATTTT,CASSPQADAGTDTQYF
.,TRBJ2-1,TRBV5-1,TRBD2,TGCGCCAGCAGCTTGGCGGCTAGCGGCAACTACAATGAGCAGTTCTTC,CASSLAASGNYNEQFF
.,TRBJ1-1,TRBV28,.,TGTGCCAGCAGTTTGCCTCGGACTGAAGCTTTCTTT,CASSLPRTEAFF
.,TRBJ2-3,TRBV4-3,TRBD2,TGCGCCAGCAGCCCTTATTTAGCGGGAGCGGGAGATACGCAGTATTTT,CASSPYLAGAGDTQYF
.,TRBJ2-5,TRBV7-8,.,TGTGCCAGCAGCCGAGAGGTGGAGGACCAGTACTTC,CASSREVEDQYF
.,TRBJ2-1,TRBV6-6,.,TGTGCCAGCAGTCACGGGACTCCCCGTGGCTCCTACAATGAGCAGTTCTTC,CASSHGTPRGSYNEQFF
.,TRBJ1-1,TRBV19,.,TGTGCCAGTAGTAACATACAGGGAAGGTTGGGGAACACTGAAGCTTTCTTT,CASSNIQGRLGNTEAFF
.,TRBJ2-2,TRBV30,TRBD1,TGTGCCTGGAGGGACAGGGGGTTAGACACCGGGGAGCTGTTTTTT,CAWRDRGLDTGELFF
once,TRBJ2-2,TRBV7-2,TRBD2,TGTGCCAGCAGCTTAGGTGGGACTATCGGAACCGGGGAGCTGTTTTTT,CASSLGGTIGTGELFF
few,TRBJ2-1,TRBV27,.,TGTGCCAGCAACTCAGGGTCCCAGCCGTTCTTC,CASNSGSQPFF
.,TRBJ2-7,TRBV4-3,TRBD1,TGCGCCAGCAGCCAAGGGACAGGGGGGTCCTACGAGCAGTACTTC,CASSQGTGGSYEQYF
.,TRBJ1-5,TRBV7-2,.,TGTGCCAGCCGTAAGGCAGGGGATAATCAGCCCCAGCATTTT,CASRKAGDNQPQHF
.,TRBJ2-5,TRBV7-7,TRBD1,TGTGCTAGCAGCCTGGGACAGGCTGCCGGCCAGTACTTC,CASSLGQAAGQYF
.,TRBJ2-5,TRBV9,.,TGTGCCAGCAGCGTAGAGGTAGCGGTAAACCAAGAGACCCAGTACTTC,CASSVEVAVNQETQYF
once,TRBJ1-5,TRBV7-2,.,TGTGCCAGCAGCTTAATAGCAGGGGACAATCAGCCCCAGCATTTT,CASSLIAGDNQPQHF
.,TRBJ2-3,TRBV18,.,TGTGCCAGCTCACGGTCGCGAGATACGCAGTATTTT,CASSRSRDTQYF
.,TRBJ2-1,TRBV9,.,TGTGCCAGCAGCCGGGACTGGGGGAATGAGCAGTTCTTC,CASSRDWGNEQFF
.,TRBJ1-1,TRBV6-2/TRBV6-3,.,TGTGCCAGCAGTTACTCGGGACACAGAATGAACACTGAAGCTTTCTTT,CASSYSGHRMNTEAFF
.,TRBJ2-1,TRBV25-1,.,TGTGCCAGCAGTGAGTTACAGTGGAATGAGCAGTTCTTC,CASSELQWNEQFF
.,TRBJ2-5,TRBV6-6,TRBD2,TGTGCCAGCAGCCCGGGACTAGCGGGAGTAGAGACCCAGTACTTC,CASSPGLAGVETQYF
once,TRBJ2-4,TRBV10-2,TRBD2,TGCGCCAGCAGTGAGACTTTTTCAGCGGGAGCAATAAACATTCAGTACTTC,CASSETFSAGAINIQYF
.,TRBJ1-1,TRBV19,.,TGTGCCAGTGTTGGAACAGCCCCTGAAGCTTTCTTT,CASVGTAPEAFF
.,TRBJ1-5,TRBV19,TRBD1,TGTGCCAGTAGTACGACAGGGCCTTCGAATCAGCCCCAGCATTTT,CASSTTGPSNQPQHF
.,TRBJ1-2,TRBV19,TRBD1,TGTGCCAGTAGACCGGGACAGGGTTACCTTGTCTATGGCTACACCTTC,CASRPGQGYLVYGYTF
.,TRBJ2-1,TRBV24-1,.,TGTGCCACCAGTGACGCAGTGACAGGGACTGACAATGAGCAGTTCTTC,CATSDAVTGTDNEQFF
.,TRBJ2-1,TRBV28,TRBD2,TGTGCCAGCAGTTTGGAAAGGACTAGCGGGAGCCCTGATGAGCAGTTCTTC,CASSLERTSGSPDEQFF